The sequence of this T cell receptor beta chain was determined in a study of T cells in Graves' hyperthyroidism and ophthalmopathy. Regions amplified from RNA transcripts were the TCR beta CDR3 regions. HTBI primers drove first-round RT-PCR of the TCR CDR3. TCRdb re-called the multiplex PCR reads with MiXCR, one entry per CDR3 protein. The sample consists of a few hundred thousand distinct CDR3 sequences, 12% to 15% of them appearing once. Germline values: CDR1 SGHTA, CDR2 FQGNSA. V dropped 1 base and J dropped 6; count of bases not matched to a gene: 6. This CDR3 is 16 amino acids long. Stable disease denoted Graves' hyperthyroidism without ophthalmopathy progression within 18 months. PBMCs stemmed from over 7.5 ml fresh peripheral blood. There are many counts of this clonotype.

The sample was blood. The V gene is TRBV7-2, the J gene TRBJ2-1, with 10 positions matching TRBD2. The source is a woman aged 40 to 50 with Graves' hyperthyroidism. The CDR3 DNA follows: TGTGCCAGCAGCTTAGTCCTAGCGGGAGCCCCCAATGAGCAGTTCTTC. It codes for CASSLVLAGAPNEQFF.